The 4 T cell receptor beta chains listed next were all sequenced from one sample in a study of liver allograft versus peripheral blood T cells. The overall study: Transplanted-liver T cell receptor repertoires were compared with recipients' peripheral blood repertoires.

TCRdb redid the calling of the reads with MiXCR, one entry per CDR3 protein. The sample lists several thousand distinct CDR3 sequences, about 15% occurring once. These receptors came from a human patient who had a liver transplant. Some T cells may arise from the graft donor.

This clonotype has at least ten counts. The chain has TRBV28 and TRBJ1-2; the match to TRBD1 covers 9 bases. This CDR3 region has 16 residues. Germline values: CDR1 MDHEN, CDR2 SYDVKM. The V segment lost 6 bases and the J segment 7 bases; nucleotides outside the gene matches: 15. The CDR3 region is CASRIRFQTGGSGYTF. CDR3 bases: TGTGCCAGCAGAATAAGGTTCCAGACAGGGGGTAGTGGCTACACCTTC.

In this sample, this clonotype is medium-sized. This rearrangement joins TRBV29-1 to TRBJ2-1; no clear D. The V gene lost 4 bases and the J gene lost 13 bases, with 11 bases spanning the gap. Germline V gene data show CDR1 as SQVTM and CDR2 as ANQGSEA. The CDR3 runs 10 residues. CDR3 nucleotide sequence: TGCAGCGTTGCTTTGGGAACTCAGTTCTTC. It codes for CSVALGTQFF.

By proportion, this clonotype is medium-sized. The genes are TRBV7-9 and TRBJ1-2, with 8 bases fitting TRBD1. CDR3 size: 16 residues. J lost 3 bases, V lost 3 bases, and 9 bases had no gene match. Germline V gene data show CDR1 as SEHNR and CDR2 as FQNEAQ (reference sequence). The CDR3 bases are TGTGCCAGCAGCTTTGGGGACAGGCCGACCTACTATGGCTACACCTTC. This sequence encodes CASSFGDRPTYYGYTF.

Only a few counts were recorded for this clonotype. The CDR3 here is CASSLQGTWTFF. CDR3 sequence (DNA): TGTGCCAGTAGTCTGCAGGGAACGTGGACTTTCTTT. The chain links TRBV19 to TRBJ1-1, with TRBD1 as a possible D gene (5 bases). V lost 5 bases and J 12 bases, leaving 16 bases between the germline ends. Per the germline V gene, CDR1 is LNHDA and CDR2 is SQIVND (reference sequence). The CDR3 contains 12 residues. The full variable domain, its missing parts supplied by reference TRBV19 and TRBJ1-1, is DGGITQSPKYLFRKEGQNVTLSCEQNLNHDAMYWYRQDPGQGLRLIYYSQIVNDFQKGDIAEGYSVSREKKESFPLTVTSAQKNPTAFYLCASSLQGTWTFFGQGTRLTVV.